The text below deals with one T cell receptor (beta chain). What it binds is unknown. The data were obtained in a study of long-term antiretroviral therapy in people with HIV. Study results and caveats: Collection spanned 2004 to 2017; ART regimens may be less effective than current ones.

The CDR3 has 16 amino acids. Germline loops: CDR1 MGHRA, CDR2 YSYEKL. Trimming took 1 base from V and 2 from J, leaving 12 bases between them. Researchers report immunoSEQ v3.0 was run at survey level. Libraries were prepared by immunoSEQ multiplex PCR; TCRdb keeps only in-frame clonotypes and omits some of them. The sample comprises some 30,000 clones, 97% of which are singletons, and under 2.5% rests with the top ten. The V call is TRBV4-1, the J call TRBJ2-1; D is unresolved. The source material was unsorted PBMCs, sampled 7.6 years after starting antiretroviral therapy. The sequence was collected from a man aged 30 to 39 with HIV. The CDR3 nucleotides read TGCGCCAGCAGCCAAGGTCCTGGCGGAACCTACAATGAGCAGTTCTTC. Its translation: CASSQGPGGTYNEQFF.